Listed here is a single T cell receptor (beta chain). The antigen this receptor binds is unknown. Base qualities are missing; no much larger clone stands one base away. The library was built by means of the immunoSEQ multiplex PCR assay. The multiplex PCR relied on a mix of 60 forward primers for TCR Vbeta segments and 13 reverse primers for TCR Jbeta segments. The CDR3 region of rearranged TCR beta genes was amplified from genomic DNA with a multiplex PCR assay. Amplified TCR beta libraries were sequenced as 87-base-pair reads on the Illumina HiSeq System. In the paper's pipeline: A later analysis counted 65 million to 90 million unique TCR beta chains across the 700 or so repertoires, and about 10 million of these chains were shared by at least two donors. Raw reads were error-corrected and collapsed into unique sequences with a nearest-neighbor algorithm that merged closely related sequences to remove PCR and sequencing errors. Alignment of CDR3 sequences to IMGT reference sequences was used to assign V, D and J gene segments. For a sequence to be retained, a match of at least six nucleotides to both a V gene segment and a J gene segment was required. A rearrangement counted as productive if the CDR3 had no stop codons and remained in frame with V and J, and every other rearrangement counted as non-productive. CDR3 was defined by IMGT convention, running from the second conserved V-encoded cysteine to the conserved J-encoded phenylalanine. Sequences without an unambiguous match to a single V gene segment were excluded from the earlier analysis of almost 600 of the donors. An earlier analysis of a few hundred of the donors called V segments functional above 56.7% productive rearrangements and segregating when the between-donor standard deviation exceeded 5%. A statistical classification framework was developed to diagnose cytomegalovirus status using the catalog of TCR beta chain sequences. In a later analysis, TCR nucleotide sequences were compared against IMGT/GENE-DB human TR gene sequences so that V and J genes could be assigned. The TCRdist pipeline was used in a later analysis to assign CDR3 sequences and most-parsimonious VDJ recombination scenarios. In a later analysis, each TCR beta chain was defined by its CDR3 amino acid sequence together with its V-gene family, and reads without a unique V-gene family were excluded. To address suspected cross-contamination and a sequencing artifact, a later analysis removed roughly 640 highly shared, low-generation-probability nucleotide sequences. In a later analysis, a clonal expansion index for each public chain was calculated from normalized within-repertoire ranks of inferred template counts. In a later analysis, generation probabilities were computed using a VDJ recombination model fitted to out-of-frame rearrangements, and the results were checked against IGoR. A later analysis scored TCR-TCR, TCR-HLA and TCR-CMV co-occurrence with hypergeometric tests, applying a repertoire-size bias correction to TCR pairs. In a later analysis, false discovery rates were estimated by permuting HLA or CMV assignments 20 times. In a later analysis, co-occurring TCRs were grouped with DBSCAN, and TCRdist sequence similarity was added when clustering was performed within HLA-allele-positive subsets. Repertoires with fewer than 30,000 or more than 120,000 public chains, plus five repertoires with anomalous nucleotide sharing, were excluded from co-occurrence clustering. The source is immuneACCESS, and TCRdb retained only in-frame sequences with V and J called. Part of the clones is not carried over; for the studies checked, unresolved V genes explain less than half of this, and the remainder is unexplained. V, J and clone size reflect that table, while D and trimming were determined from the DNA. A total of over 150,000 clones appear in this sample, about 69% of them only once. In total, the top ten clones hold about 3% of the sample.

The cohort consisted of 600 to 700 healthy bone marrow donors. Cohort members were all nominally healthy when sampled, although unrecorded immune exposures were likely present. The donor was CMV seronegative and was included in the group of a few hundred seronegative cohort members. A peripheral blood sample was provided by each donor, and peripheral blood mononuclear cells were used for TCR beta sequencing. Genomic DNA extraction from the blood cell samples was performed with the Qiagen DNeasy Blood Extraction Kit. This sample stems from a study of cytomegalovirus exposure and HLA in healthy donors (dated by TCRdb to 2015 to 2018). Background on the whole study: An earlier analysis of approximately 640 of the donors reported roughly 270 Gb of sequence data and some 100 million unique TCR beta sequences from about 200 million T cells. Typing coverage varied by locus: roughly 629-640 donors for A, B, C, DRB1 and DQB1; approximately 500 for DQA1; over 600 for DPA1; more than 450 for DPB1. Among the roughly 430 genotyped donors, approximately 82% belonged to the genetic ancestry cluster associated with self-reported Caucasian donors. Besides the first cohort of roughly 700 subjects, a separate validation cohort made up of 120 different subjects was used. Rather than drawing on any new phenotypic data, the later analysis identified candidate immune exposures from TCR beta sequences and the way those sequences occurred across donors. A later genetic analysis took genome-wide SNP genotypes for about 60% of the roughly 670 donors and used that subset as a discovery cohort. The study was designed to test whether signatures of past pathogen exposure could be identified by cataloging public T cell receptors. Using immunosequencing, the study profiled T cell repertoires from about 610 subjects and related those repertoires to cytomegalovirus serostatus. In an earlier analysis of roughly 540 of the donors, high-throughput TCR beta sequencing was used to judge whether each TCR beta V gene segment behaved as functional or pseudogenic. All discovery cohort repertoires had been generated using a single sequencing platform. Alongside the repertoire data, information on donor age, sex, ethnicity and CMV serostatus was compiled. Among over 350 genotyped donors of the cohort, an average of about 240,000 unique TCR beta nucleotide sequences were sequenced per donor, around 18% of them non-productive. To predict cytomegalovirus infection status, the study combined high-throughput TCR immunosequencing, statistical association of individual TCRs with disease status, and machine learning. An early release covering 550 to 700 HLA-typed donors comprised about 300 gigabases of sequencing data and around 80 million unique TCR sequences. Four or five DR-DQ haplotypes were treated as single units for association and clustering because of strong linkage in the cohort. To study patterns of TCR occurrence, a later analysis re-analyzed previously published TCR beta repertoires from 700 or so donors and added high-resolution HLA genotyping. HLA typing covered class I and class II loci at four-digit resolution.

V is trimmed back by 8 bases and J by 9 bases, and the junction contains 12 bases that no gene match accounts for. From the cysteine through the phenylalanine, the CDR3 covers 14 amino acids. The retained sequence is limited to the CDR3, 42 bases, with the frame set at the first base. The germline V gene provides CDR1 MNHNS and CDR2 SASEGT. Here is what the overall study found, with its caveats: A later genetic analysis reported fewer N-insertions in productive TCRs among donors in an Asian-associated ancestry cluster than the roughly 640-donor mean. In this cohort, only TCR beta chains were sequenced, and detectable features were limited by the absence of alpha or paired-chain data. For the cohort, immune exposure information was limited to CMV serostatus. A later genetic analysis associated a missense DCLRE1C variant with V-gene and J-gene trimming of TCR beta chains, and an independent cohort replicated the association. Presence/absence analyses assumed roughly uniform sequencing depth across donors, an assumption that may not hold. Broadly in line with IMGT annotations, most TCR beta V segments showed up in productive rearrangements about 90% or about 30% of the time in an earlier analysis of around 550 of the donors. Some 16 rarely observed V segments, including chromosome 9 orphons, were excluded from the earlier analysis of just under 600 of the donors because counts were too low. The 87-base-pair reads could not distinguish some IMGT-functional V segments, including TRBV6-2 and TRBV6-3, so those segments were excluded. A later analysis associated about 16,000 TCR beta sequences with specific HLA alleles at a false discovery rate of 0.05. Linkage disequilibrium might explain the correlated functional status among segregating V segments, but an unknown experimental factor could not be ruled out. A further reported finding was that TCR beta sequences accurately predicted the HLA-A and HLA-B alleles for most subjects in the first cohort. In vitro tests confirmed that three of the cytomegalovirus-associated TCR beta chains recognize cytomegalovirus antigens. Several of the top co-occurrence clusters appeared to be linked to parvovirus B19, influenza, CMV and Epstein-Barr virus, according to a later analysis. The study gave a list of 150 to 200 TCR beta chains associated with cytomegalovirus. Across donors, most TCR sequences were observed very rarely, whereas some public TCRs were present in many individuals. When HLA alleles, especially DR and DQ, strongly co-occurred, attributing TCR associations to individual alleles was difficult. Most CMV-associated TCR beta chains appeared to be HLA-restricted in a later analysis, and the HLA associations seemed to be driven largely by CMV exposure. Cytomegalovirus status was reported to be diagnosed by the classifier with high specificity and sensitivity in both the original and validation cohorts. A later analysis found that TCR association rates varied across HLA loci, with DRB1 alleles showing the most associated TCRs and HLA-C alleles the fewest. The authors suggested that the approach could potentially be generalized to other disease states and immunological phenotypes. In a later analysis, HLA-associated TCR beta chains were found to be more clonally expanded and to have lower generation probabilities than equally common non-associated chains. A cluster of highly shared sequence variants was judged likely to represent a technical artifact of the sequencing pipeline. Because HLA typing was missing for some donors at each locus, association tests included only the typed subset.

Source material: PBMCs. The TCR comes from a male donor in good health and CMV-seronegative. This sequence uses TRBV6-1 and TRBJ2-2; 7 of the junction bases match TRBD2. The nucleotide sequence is TGTGCCAGCGGCCCGGGGAGCGGGGTCTGGGAGCTGTTTTTT. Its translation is CASGPGSGVWELFF.